Sequencing of this T cell receptor beta chain was carried out in a study of T cell responses to AZD1222 COVID-19 vaccine. This clone appeared once. What it recognizes is unknown. Germline V gives CDR1 SGHTA, CDR2 FQGNSA. With 1 base removed from V and 4 bases from J, the gap between germline ends came to 11 bases. The CDR3 contains 15 residues. Study-level points and caveats: Compared with day 0, the breadth and depth of the Spike-specific TCR repertoire rose significantly after two doses of AZD1222. Only 5 to 7 AZD1222 recipients were seropositive at baseline.

Here immunoSEQ multiplex PCR was the method, and the copy in TCRdb shows in-frame clones only, minus some. The sample contains around 190,000 clones, 80% to 95% of which appear only once. V gene TRBV7-2 combines with J gene TRBJ1-5; a possible D gene is TRBD1 (5 bases). The source was peripheral blood, collected 28 days after the second AZD1222 dose. This receptor was obtained from an adult who received the AZD1222 COVID-19 vaccine. CDR3 coding DNA: TGTGCCAGCAGCTTAGGCCAGGGATCGAATCAGCCCCAGCATTTT. This encodes CASSLGQGSNQPQHF.